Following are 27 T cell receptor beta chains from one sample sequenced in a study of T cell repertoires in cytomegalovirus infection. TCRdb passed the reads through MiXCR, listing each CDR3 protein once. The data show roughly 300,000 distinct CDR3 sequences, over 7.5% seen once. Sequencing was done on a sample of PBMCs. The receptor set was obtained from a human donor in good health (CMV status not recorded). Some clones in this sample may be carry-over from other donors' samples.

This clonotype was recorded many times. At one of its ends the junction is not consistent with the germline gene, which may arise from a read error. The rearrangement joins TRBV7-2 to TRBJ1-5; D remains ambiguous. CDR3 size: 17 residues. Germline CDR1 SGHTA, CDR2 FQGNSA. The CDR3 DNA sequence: TGTGCCAGCAGCCTAGCCTTCGACTTAAATAGCAATCAGCCCCAGCATTTT. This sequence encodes CASSLAFDLNSNQPQHF.

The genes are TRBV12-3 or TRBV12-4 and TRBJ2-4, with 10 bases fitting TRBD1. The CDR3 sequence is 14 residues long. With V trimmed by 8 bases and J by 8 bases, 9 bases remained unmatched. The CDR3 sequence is CASQLGQGSDIQYF. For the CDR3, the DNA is TGTGCCAGCCAACTGGGACAGGGGTCGGACATTCAGTACTTC.

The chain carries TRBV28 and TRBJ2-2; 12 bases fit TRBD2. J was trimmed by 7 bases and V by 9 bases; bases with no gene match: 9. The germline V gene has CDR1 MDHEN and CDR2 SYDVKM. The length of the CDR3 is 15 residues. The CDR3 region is CASFLAGGPNGELFF. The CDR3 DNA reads TGTGCCAGTTTTCTAGCGGGAGGGCCGAACGGGGAGCTGTTTTTT.

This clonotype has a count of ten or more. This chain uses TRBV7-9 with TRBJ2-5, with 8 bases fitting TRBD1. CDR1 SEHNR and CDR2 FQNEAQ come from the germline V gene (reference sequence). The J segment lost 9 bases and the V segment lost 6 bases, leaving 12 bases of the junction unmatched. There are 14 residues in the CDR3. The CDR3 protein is CASSLTGAHMAQYF. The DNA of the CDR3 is TGTGCCAGCAGTCTGACAGGGGCGCACATGGCCCAGTACTTC.

The CDR3 DNA reads TGCGCCAGCAGCCAAGTGGGGCTAGCAGGGGAGACCCAGTACTTC. Its protein is CASSQVGLAGETQYF. The chain recombines TRBV4-1 with TRBJ2-5; D tentatively reads TRBD1 or TRBD2 (5 bases each). Germline assignment: CDR1 MGHRA and CDR2 YSYEKL. The ends were cut back, 1 base at V and 5 bases at J, with 14 bases in the middle. The CDR3 covers 15 residues.

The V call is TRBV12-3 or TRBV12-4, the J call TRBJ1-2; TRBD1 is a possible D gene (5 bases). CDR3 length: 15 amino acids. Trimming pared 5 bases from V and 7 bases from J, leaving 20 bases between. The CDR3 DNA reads TGTGCCAGCAGTGTCAACAGTAGGGGTTCGGGTGGCTACACCTTC. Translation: CASSVNSRGSGGYTF.

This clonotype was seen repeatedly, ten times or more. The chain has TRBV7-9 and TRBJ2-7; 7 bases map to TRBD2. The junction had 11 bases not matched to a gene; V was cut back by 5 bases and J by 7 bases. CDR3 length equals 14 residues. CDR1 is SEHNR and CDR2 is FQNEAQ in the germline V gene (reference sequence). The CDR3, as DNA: TGTGCCAGCAGCCTTACAAGCGGGGTAAATGAGCAGTACTTC. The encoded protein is CASSLTSGVNEQYF.

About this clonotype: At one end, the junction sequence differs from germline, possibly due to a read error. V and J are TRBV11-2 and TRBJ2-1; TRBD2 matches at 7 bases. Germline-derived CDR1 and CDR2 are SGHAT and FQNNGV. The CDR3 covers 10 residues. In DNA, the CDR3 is TGTGTCAGCAGCTACGGGACTAAGGTCTTC. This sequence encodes CVSSYGTKVF.

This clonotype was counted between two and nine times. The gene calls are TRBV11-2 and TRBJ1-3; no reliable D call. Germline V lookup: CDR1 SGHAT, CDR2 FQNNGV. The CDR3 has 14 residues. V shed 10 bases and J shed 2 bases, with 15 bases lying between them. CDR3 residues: CATRTGDTGNTIYF. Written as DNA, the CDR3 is TGTGCCACCAGGACTGGGGATACTGGAAACACCATATATTTT.

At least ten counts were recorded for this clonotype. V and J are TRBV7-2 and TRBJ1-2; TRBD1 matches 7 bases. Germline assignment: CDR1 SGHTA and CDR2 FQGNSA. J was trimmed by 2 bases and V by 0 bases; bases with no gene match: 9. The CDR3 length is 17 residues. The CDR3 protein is CASSLATGTATNYGYTF. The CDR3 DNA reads TGTGCCAGCAGCTTAGCGACAGGGACGGCAACGAACTATGGCTACACCTTC. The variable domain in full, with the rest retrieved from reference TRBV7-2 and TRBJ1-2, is GAGVSQSPSNKVTEKGKDVELRCDPISGHTALYWYRQSLGQGLEFLIYFQGNSAPDKSGLPSDRFSAERTGGSVSTLTIQRTQQEDSAVYLCASSLATGTATNYGYTFGSGTRLTVV.

The CDR3 sequence is CASSGGWNQPQHF. In nucleotides, the CDR3 is TGTGCCAGCAGTGGCGGTTGGAATCAGCCCCAGCATTTT. The V gene is TRBV6-5, the J gene TRBJ1-5; no firm D call. V lost 5 bases, J lost 4 bases, and 9 bases lay in between. Per germline, CDR1 MNHEY and CDR2 SVGAGI. The CDR3 is 13 residues long.

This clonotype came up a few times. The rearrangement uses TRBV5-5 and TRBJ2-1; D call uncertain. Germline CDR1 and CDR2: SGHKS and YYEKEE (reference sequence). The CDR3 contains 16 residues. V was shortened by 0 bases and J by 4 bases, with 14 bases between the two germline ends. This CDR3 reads CASSLGTGLTYNEQFF. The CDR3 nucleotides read TGTGCCAGCAGCTTGGGAACGGGCCTTACTTACAATGAGCAGTTCTTC.

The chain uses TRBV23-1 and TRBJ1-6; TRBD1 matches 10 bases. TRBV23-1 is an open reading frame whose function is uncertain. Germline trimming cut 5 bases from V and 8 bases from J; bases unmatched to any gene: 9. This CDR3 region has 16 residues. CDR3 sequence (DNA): TGCGCCAGCAGTGGCCGCCGGACAGGGGGTCATTCACCCCTCCACTTT. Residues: CASSGRRTGGHSPLHF.

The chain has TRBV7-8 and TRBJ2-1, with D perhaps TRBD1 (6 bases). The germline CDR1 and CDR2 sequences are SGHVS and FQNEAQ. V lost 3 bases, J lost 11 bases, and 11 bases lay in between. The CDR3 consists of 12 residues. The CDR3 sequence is CASSLDRTKQFF. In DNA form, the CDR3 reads TGTGCCAGCAGCTTGGACAGAACTAAGCAGTTCTTC.

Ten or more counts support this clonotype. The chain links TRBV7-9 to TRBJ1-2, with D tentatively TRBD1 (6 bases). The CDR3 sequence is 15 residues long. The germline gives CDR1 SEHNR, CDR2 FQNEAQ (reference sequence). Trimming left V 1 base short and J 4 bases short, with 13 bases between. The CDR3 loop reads CASSLVGQTTYGYTF. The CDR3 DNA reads TGTGCCAGCAGCTTAGTAGGACAGACGACCTATGGCTACACCTTC.

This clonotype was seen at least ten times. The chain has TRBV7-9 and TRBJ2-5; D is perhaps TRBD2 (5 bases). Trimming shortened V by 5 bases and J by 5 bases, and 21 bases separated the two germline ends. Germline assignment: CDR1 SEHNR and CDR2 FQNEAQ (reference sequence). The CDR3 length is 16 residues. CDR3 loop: CASSPREGKARETQYF. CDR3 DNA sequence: TGTGCCAGCAGCCCGAGGGAAGGGAAGGCAAGGGAGACCCAGTACTTC.

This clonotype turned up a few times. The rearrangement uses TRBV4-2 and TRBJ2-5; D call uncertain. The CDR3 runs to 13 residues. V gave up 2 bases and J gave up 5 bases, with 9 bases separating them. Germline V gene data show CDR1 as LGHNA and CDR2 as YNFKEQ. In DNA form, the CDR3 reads TGTGCCAGCAGCCAAACCCATGCGGAGACCCAGTACTTC. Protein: CASSQTHAETQYF.

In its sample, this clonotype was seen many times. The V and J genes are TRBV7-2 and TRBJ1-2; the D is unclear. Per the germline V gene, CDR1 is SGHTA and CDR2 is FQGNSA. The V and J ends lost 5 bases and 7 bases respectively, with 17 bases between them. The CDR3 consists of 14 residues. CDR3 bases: TGTGCCAGCAGCATAACACTGGCCGGCGGTGGCTACACCTTC. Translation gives CASSITLAGGGYTF.

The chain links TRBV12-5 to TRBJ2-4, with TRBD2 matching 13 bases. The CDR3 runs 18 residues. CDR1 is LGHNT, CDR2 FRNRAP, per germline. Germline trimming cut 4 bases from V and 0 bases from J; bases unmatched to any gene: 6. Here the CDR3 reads CASGSGLAGDIAKNIQYF. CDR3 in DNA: TGTGCTAGTGGTTCCGGACTAGCGGGGGACATAGCCAAAAACATTCAGTACTTC.

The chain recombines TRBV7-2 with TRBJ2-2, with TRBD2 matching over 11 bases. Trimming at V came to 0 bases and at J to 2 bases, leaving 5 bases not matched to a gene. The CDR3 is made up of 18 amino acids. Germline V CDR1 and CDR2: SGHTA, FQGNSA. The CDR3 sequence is CASSLALGLAGNTGELFF. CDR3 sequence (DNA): TGTGCCAGCAGCTTAGCGCTCGGACTAGCGGGCAACACCGGGGAGCTGTTTTTT.

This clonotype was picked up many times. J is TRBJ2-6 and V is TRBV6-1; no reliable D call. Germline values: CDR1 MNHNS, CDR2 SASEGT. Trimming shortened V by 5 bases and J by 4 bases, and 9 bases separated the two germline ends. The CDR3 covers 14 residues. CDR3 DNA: TGTGCCAGCAGTCGGATAAGGGGGGCCAACGTCCTGACTTTC. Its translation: CASSRIRGANVLTF.

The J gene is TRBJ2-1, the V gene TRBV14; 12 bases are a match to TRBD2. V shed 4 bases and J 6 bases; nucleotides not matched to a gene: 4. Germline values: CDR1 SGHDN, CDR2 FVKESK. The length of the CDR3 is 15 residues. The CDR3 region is CASSPLGLAGNEQFF. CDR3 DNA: TGTGCCAGCAGCCCCTTGGGACTAGCGGGCAATGAGCAGTTCTTC.

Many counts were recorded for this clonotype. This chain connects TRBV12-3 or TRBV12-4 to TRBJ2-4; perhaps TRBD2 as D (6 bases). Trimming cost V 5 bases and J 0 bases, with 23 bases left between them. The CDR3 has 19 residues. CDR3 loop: CASSPSSVSLGLAKNIQYF. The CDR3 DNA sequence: TGTGCCAGCAGTCCCTCTAGCGTTTCTTTGGGACTAGCCAAAAACATTCAGTACTTC.

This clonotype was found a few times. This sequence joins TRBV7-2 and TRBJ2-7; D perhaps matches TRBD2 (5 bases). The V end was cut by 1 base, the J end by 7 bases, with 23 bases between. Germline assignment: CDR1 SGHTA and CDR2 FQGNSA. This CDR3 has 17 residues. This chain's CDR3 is CASSLDTLTVGTGEQYF. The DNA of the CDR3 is TGTGCCAGCAGCTTAGACACCCTCACGGTTGGTACGGGAGAGCAGTACTTC.

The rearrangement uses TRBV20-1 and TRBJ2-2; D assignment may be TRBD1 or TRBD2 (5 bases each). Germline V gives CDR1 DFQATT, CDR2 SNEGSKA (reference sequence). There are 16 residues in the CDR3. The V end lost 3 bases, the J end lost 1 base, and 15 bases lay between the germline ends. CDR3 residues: CSARAIGTQNTGELFF. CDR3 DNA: TGCAGTGCTAGGGCTATCGGGACGCAGAACACCGGGGAGCTGTTTTTT.

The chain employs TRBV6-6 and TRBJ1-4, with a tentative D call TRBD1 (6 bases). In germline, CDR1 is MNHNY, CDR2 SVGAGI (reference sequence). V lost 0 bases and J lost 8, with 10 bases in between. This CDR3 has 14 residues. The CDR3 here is CASSYSGQSEKLFF. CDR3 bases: TGTGCCAGCAGTTACTCAGGACAGAGCGAAAAACTGTTTTTT.

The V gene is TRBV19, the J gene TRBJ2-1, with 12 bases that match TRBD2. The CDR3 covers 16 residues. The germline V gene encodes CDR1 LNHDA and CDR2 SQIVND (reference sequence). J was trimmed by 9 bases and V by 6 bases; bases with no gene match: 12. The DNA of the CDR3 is TGTGCCAGTAGCACTCCGACTAGCGGGAGAGGCGCTGAGCAGTTCTTC. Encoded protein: CASSTPTSGRGAEQFF.